Below, 29 T cell receptor beta chains from the same sample are listed, as sequenced in a study of blood T cells in healthy people across ages. For the second PCR, which ran for about 7 to 11 cycles, a sample-barcoded 5' primer and a J-beta primer mix were used. TCRdb ran MiXCR on the 5' RACE reads and lists one entry per CDR3 protein. The sample records roughly 2 million distinct CDR3 sequences, about 50% being singletons. What was sequenced was blood. These receptors came from a woman aged 40 to 55 in good health.

CDR3: CASSWRGIDNEQYF. DNA for the CDR3: TGCGCCAGCAGCTGGCGGGGGATTGACAATGAGCAGTACTTC. The chain employs TRBV5-1 and TRBJ2-7; 7 nucleotides align to TRBD2. The junction had 10 bases not matched to a gene; V was cut back by 3 bases and J by 7 bases. The CDR3 extends over 14 amino acids. The germline V gene encodes CDR1 SGHRS and CDR2 YFSETQ.

This clonotype turned up a few times. V is TRBV7-9 and J is TRBJ2-3; 11 bases fit TRBD1. The CDR3 is made up of 14 amino acids. Germline-derived CDR1 and CDR2 are SEHNR and FQNEAQ (reference sequence). V lost 10 bases to trimming and J lost 5 bases; unmatched junction nucleotides: 8. CDR3 in amino acids: CATTGTGGRDTQYF. The CDR3 DNA reads TGTGCCACCACCGGGACAGGGGGGAGAGATACGCAGTATTTT.

This clonotype was detected only a few times. The genes are TRBV28 and TRBJ1-1, with D maybe TRBD1 (6 bases). The CDR3 has 16 amino acids. The V gene lost 6 bases and the J gene lost 0 bases, with 17 bases spanning the gap. Germline-derived CDR1 and CDR2 are MDHEN and SYDVKM. The CDR3 nucleotides read TGTGCCAGCAGCCAAGGGGGGGGTTGGGTGAACACTGAAGCTTTCTTT. Protein sequence: CASSQGGGWVNTEAFF.

Comments on this clonotype: The junction does not match germline at one end; this may be a read error. The chain recombines TRBV28 with TRBJ1-2; D not resolved. Per germline, CDR1 MDHEN and CDR2 SYDVKM. The CDR3 spans 15 residues. In DNA, the CDR3 is TGTGTCAGCAGTTCCGGACGGTTAGCTAACTATGGCTACACCTTC. Its translation: CVSSSGRLANYGYTF.

The chain joins TRBV7-9 to TRBJ2-1; 9 nucleotides align to TRBD1. The germline V gene encodes CDR1 SEHNR and CDR2 FQNEAQ (reference sequence). The CDR3 has 19 residues. The V gene end was trimmed by 10 bases and the J gene end by 1 base; junction bases not matched to a gene: 20. The CDR3 sequence is CAIREGDRVRANSYNEQFF. The CDR3 coding sequence is TGTGCCATCAGGGAGGGGGACAGGGTTCGGGCGAATTCCTACAATGAGCAGTTCTTC.

This clonotype was found a few times. The CDR3 DNA follows: TGTGCCAGCAGCTTGGTTGTGGGGGGCATCGATGAGCAGTTCTTC. Translating it yields CASSLVVGGIDEQFF. The chain is built from TRBV7-9 and TRBJ2-1; D might be TRBD1 or TRBD2, each matching 6 bases. This CDR3 region has 15 residues. Germline V gene lookup returns CDR1 SEHNR and CDR2 FQNEAQ (reference sequence). V was cut by 3 bases and J by 8 bases, with 17 bases left in between.

J is TRBJ2-3 and V is TRBV7-8, with 9 bases lining up with TRBD1. Looked up from germline, CDR1 is SGHVS and CDR2 is FQNEAQ. The CDR3 length is 17 residues. Unmatched junction bases numbered 9, after V lost 3 bases and J lost 2 bases. The CDR3 here is CASSFRTGESNTDTQYF. The CDR3 DNA is TGTGCCAGCAGCTTCCGGACAGGGGAATCGAACACAGATACGCAGTATTTT.

The chain couples TRBV7-2 to TRBJ2-1, with TRBD1 as a possible D gene (5 bases). V lost 0 bases and J lost 0, with 9 bases in between. CDR3 length: 16 amino acids. Per the germline V gene, CDR1 is SGHTA and CDR2 is FQGNSA. For the CDR3, the DNA is TGTGCCAGCAGCTTAGCGACGACAGTCTCCTACAATGAGCAGTTCTTC. Its translation: CASSLATTVSYNEQFF.

This clonotype was recorded many times. The genes are TRBV20-1 and TRBJ2-5; D not resolved. CDR1 is DFQATT, CDR2 SNEGSKA, per germline (reference sequence). Trimming took off 3 bases at V and 4 bases at J, with 3 bases between the two ends. The CDR3 covers 10 residues. As DNA, the CDR3 is TGCAGTGCTAGTGTAGAGACCCAGTACTTC. This codes for CSASVETQYF.

The rearrangement uses TRBV6-2 or TRBV6-3 and TRBJ2-7, with TRBD1 identical over 10 bases. From germline, CDR1 is MNHEY and CDR2 SVGEGT. V lost 5 bases and J lost 9; bases outside the gene matches: 13. The CDR3 extends over 15 amino acids. CDR3 nucleotides: TGTGCCAGCAGTGGAAACCCGACAGGGGGCAAAGCGCAGTACTTC. This codes for CASSGNPTGGKAQYF.

V usage is TRBV28 and J usage is TRBJ2-7, with TRBD2 as a possible D gene (6 bases). Deletions cut 6 bases from V and 4 bases from J, with 19 bases between. Per germline, CDR1 MDHEN and CDR2 SYDVKM. The CDR3 length is 15 residues. CDR3 in amino acids: CASSPRLIRGYEQYF. The CDR3 bases are TGTGCCAGCAGCCCGAGGCTTATCCGGGGGTACGAGCAGTACTTC.

The table lists this clonotype with a few counts. This rearrangement joins TRBV4-2 to TRBJ2-7; D might be TRBD1 (6 bases). CDR3 length: 15 amino acids. The germline V gene encodes CDR1 LGHNA and CDR2 YNFKEQ. V shed 1 base and J shed 4 bases, with 14 bases lying between them. The CDR3 here is CASSQAQGLGYEQYF. The CDR3 bases are TGTGCCAGCAGCCAAGCACAGGGTTTAGGGTACGAGCAGTACTTC.

The chain carries TRBV19 and TRBJ1-1; D may be TRBD1 (5 bases). Trimming took off 6 bases at V and 8 bases at J, with 16 bases between the two ends. Germline V lookup: CDR1 LNHDA, CDR2 SQIVND (reference sequence). The CDR3 contains 13 residues. CDR3 sequence: CASSRSSSGEAFF. For the CDR3, the DNA is TGTGCCAGTAGCCGCTCCTCTTCAGGGGAAGCTTTCTTT.

The V gene is TRBV20-1, the J gene TRBJ2-5; 9 nucleotides match TRBD2. J lost 0 bases, V lost 5 bases, and 7 bases had no gene match. CDR1 is DFQATT, CDR2 SNEGSKA, per germline (reference sequence). This CDR3 spans 15 amino acids. The CDR3 loop is CSAGSGGQYQETQYF. CDR3 in DNA: TGCAGTGCTGGTAGCGGGGGCCAGTACCAAGAGACCCAGTACTTC.

This clonotype was seen a handful of times. The chain employs TRBV11-2 and TRBJ2-1, with 7 bases lining up with TRBD2. J was trimmed by 8 bases and V by 4 bases; bases with no gene match: 11. The CDR3 consists of 15 residues. The V gene's germline CDR1 is SGHAT and CDR2 FQNNGV. The chain's CDR3 is CASSYPSGAGDEQFF. CDR3 coding DNA: TGTGCCAGCAGCTACCCAAGCGGGGCCGGGGATGAGCAGTTCTTC.

V is TRBV20-1 and J is TRBJ2-3, with 13 bases aligning to TRBD2. The junction had 7 bases not matched to a gene; V was cut back by 6 bases and J by 4 bases. Germline-derived CDR1 and CDR2 are DFQATT and SNEGSKA (reference sequence). The CDR3 totals 15 residues. CDR3 residues: CSAHGLAGASDTQYF. CDR3 nucleotide sequence: TGCAGTGCCCACGGACTAGCGGGGGCGTCAGATACGCAGTATTTT.

This chain links TRBV10-3 with TRBJ1-1; no reliable D call. The CDR3 runs to 14 residues. From germline, CDR1 is ENHRY and CDR2 SYGVKD. The V end lost 4 bases, the J end lost 2 bases, and 11 bases lay between the germline ends. The CDR3 spells CAISGADRNTEAFF. The CDR3 coding sequence is TGTGCCATCAGTGGGGCGGACCGTAACACTGAAGCTTTCTTT.

The CDR3 DNA reads TGTGCCAGCAGCTTGGGGACCACGAATACGCAGTATTTT. Encoded protein: CASSLGTTNTQYF. This chain uses TRBV7-6 with TRBJ2-3; TRBD1 or TRBD2 may be the D gene (5 bases each). The CDR3 spans 13 residues. Trimming left V 3 bases short and J 7 bases short, with 11 bases between. The germline CDR1 and CDR2 sequences are SGHVS and FNYEAQ.

This chain connects TRBV5-6 to TRBJ2-5; no clear D gene. V gave up 4 bases and J gave up 2 bases, with 18 bases separating them. Germline values: CDR1 SGHDT, CDR2 YYEEEE. The length of the CDR3 is 16 residues. This CDR3 reads CASSLSGFHQQETQYF. As DNA, the CDR3 is TGTGCCAGCAGCCTGTCGGGTTTCCATCAACAAGAGACCCAGTACTTC. Variable domain in full (rest from reference TRBV5-6 and TRBJ2-5): DAGVTQSPTHLIKTRGQQVTLRCSPKSGHDTVSWYQQALGQGPQFIFQYYEEEERQRGNFPDRFSGHQFPNYSSELNVNALLLGDSALYLCASSLSGFHQQETQYFGPGTRLLVL.

The genes are TRBV6-2 or TRBV6-3 and TRBJ2-5; 8 bases map to TRBD1. This CDR3 spans 17 amino acids. V dropped 6 bases and J dropped 4; count of bases not matched to a gene: 16. Germline V gene sequence: CDR1 MNHEY, CDR2 SVGEGT. Written as DNA, the CDR3 is TGTGCCAGCAGCTTAGTAGGACAGGGTCGACTAGGAGAGACCCAGTACTTC. Its translation: CASSLVGQGRLGETQYF.

This chain uses TRBV7-2 with TRBJ2-5; TRBD1 matches at 9 bases. Germline V gene sequence: CDR1 SGHTA, CDR2 FQGNSA. Germline trimming cut 3 bases from V and 5 bases from J; bases unmatched to any gene: 10. The CDR3 runs to 16 residues. The CDR3 is CASSFTGGSIVETQYF. The CDR3 DNA follows: TGTGCCAGCAGCTTTACAGGGGGCTCTATTGTGGAGACCCAGTACTTC.

The chain has TRBV7-9 and TRBJ1-5; 10 bases are a match to TRBD1. Trimming took 4 bases from V and 10 from J; bases not matched to a gene: 10. Germline CDR1 and CDR2: SEHNR and FQNEAQ (reference sequence). The length of the CDR3 is 15 residues. The CDR3 spells CASSSGTGVVNPQHF. CDR3 bases: TGTGCCAGCAGCTCTGGGACAGGGGTGGTCAATCCCCAGCATTTT. The full variable domain, with the rest looked up from reference TRBV7-9 and TRBJ1-5, is DTGVSQNPRHKITKRGQNVTFRCDPISEHNRLYWYRQTLGQGPEFLTYFQNEAQLEKSRLLSDRFSAERPKGSFSTLEIQRTEQGDSAMYLCASSSGTGVVNPQHFGDGTRLSIL.

The genes are TRBV18 and TRBJ1-5, with D tentatively TRBD1 (6 bases). The CDR3 consists of 13 residues. V lost 1 base to trimming and J lost 5 bases, with 6 bases between them. The germline CDR1 and CDR2 sequences are KGHSH and LQKENI. The CDR3 protein is CASSPRQDQPQHF. The CDR3, as DNA: TGTGCCAGCTCACCACGACAGGATCAGCCCCAGCATTTT.

This clonotype was detected only once. The chain employs TRBV7-9 and TRBJ2-1; TRBD1 might be the D (5 bases). Trimming removed 5 bases from V and 10 bases from J, with 18 bases in between. Germline CDR1 and CDR2: SEHNR and FQNEAQ (reference sequence). This CDR3 is 14 amino acids long. For the CDR3, the DNA is TGTGCCAGCAGCCCCGCAGGGATCGGATACGAGCAGTTCTTC. The encoded protein is CASSPAGIGYEQFF. Full variable domain (missing parts from reference TRBV7-9 and TRBJ2-1): DTGVSQNPRHKITKRGQNVTFRCDPISEHNRLYWYRQTLGQGPEFLTYFQNEAQLEKSRLLSDRFSAERPKGSFSTLEIQRTEQGDSAMYLCASSPAGIGYEQFFGPGTRLTVL.

The rearrangement joins TRBV7-6 to TRBJ1-1; TRBD1 agrees at 8 bases. Germline CDR1 SGHVS, CDR2 FNYEAQ. The length of the CDR3 is 15 residues. Losses at the gene ends were 4 bases for V and 2 bases for J; bases not matched to a gene: 6. The CDR3 bases are TGTGCCAGCAGCTCCTCGACAGGGGCTAACACTGAAGCTTTCTTT. It is translated as CASSSSTGANTEAFF.

The chain carries TRBV7-2 and TRBJ1-2; D ambiguous. The V gene lost 4 bases and the J gene lost 4 bases, with 13 bases spanning the gap. The CDR3 loop spans 14 amino acids. Germline-derived CDR1 and CDR2 are SGHTA and FQGNSA. The CDR3 loop reads CASSSELLGYGYTF. The CDR3 DNA is TGTGCCAGCAGCTCGGAATTGCTTGGCTATGGCTACACCTTC.

This clonotype occurred once. The rearrangement uses TRBV28 and TRBJ2-7, with 7 nucleotides matching TRBD1. V shed 6 bases, J shed 3 bases, and the junction held 11 bases outside the gene matches. The V gene's germline CDR1 is MDHEN and CDR2 SYDVKM. The CDR3 sequence is 15 residues long. This CDR3 reads CASREQGLKDYEQYF. CDR3 DNA: TGTGCCAGCAGGGAACAGGGGCTAAAGGACTACGAGCAGTACTTC.

Regarding this clonotype: With a much larger clone just one base away, this may be a read error. J is TRBJ2-5 and V is TRBV6-4, with TRBD2 matching 7 bases. Germline trimming cut 5 bases from V and 11 bases from J; bases unmatched to any gene: 20. The length of the CDR3 is 16 residues. CDR1 is MRHNA, CDR2 SNTAGT, per germline. The CDR3 sequence: CASSPLGREIGNEQYF. CDR3 nucleotide sequence: TGTGCCAGCAGTCCCCTGGGGCGGGAGATAGGCAATGAGCAGTACTTC.

This clonotype was recorded a few times. This chain links TRBV20-1 with TRBJ2-3, with 8 nucleotides matching TRBD1. The CDR3 spans 14 residues. Per germline, CDR1 DFQATT and CDR2 SNEGSKA (reference sequence). With V trimmed by 4 bases and J by 4 bases, 7 bases remained unmatched. Here the CDR3 reads CSATRQGLADTQYF. The CDR3 DNA reads TGCAGTGCTACAAGACAGGGGCTCGCAGATACGCAGTATTTT.